This TCR beta chain was sequenced for a study of T cells after yellow fever vaccination. The wider study: Preparation of fractions with low cell numbers was performed using SMART-Seq v4 Ultra Low Input. General study findings and limits: The booster response re-showed most primary clones: 96% CD4, around 87% CD8. Sorted repertoires could include abundant contaminating clonotypes from bulk cells.

TCRdb recomputed calls from the 5' RACE reads with MiXCR, one row per CDR3 protein. The sample lists approximately 110,000 distinct CDR3 sequences, 6% to 8% occurring once. The CDR3 sequence is 14 residues long. The V end lost 3 bases, the J end lost 0 bases, and 7 bases lay between the germline ends. Germline CDR1 SGHKS, CDR2 YYEKEE (reference sequence). This clonotype was counted many times. As yet, its antigen is unknown. Sequencing was performed on CD4+ T cells sorted from PBMCs, taken around 10 days after the first yellow fever vaccination. This TCR was sampled from a young man who received the YFV17D yellow fever vaccine. The chain joins TRBV5-5 to TRBJ1-3; tentatively, D is TRBD1 (6 bases). CDR3 nucleotide sequence: TGTGCCAGCAGCTCAGGGGCCTCTGGAAACACCATATATTTT. Amino acid sequence: CASSSGASGNTIYF.